This TCR beta chain was identified in a study of cytomegalovirus exposure and HLA in healthy donors. Study-level results: Later, an analysis found that TCR clusters from the first cohort tended to co-occur in the roughly 110 validation repertoires. Cytomegalovirus association was assigned to around 150 TCR beta chains.

The donors were part of the validation cohort of 100 to 150 subjects. That cohort was separate from the first cohort, which comprised 550 to 750 subjects. Looked up from germline, CDR1 is SGHDT and CDR2 is YYEEEE. V dropped 4 bases and J dropped 6; count of bases not matched to a gene: 7. This CDR3 comprises 13 residues. Produced via immunoSEQ multiplex PCR; TCRdb's table is partial and in-frame only. The data hold some 130,000 clones, with approximately 89% observed a single time. Points on this clone: Its specificity is not known.

The sample comprised PBMCs. V usage is TRBV5-6 and J usage is TRBJ2-7; 7 bases line up with TRBD1. This TCR came from a woman aged 18-35 years in good health and CMV-seronegative. The CDR3 DNA is TGTGCCAGCAGCCGGGACAGACAATCCGAGCAGTACTTC. This encodes CASSRDRQSEQYF. Complete variable domain (other parts from reference TRBV5-6 and TRBJ2-7): DAGVTQSPTHLIKTRGQQVTLRCSPKSGHDTVSWYQQALGQGPQFIFQYYEEEERQRGNFPDRFSGHQFPNYSSELNVNALLLGDSALYLCASSRDRQSEQYFGPGTRLTVT.